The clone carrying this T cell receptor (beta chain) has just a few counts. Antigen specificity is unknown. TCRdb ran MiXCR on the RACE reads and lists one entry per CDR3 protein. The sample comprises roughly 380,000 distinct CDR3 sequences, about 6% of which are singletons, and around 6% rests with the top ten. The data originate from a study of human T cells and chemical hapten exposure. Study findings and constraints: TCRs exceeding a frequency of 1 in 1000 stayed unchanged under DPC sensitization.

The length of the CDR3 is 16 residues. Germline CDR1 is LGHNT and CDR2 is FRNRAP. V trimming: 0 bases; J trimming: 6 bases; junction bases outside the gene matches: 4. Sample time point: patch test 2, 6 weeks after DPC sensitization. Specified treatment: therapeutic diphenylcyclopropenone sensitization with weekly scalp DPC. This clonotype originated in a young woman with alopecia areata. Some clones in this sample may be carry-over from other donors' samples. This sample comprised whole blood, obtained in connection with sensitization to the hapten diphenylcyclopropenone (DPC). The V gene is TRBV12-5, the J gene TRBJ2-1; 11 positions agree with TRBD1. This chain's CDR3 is CASGLVIGTGGNEQFF. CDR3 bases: TGTGCTAGTGGTTTGGTAATCGGGACAGGGGGCAATGAGCAGTTCTTC.